The rows below give T cell receptor beta chains drawn from one sample of a study of identical twins. TCRdb analysed the 5' RACE reads with MiXCR anew, one entry per CDR3 protein. The sample has some 250,000 distinct CDR3 sequences; roughly 13% are singletons. The sample was also reused in another study, on yellow fever vaccine responses in identical twins.

The sequencing input was memory (CD45RO+) T cells sorted from blood. These receptors all stem from a woman aged 18-30 years in good health. The CDR3 runs from the conserved cysteine through the conserved F or W. A D gene is named only where the DNA matches it firmly. The listing skips clone size in some rows; elsewhere it reads once, few, many or a size class.

clone_size,v_call,j_call,d_call,cdr3_nt,cdr3_aa
many,TRBV3-1,TRBJ1-5,NA,TGTGCCAGCAGCCAAGGTGCAGGGGGCAATCAGCCCCAGCATTTT,CASSQGAGGNQPQHF
few,TRBV27,TRBJ2-6,NA,TGTGCCAGCAGTTTCATGGGGGCCCCCTCTGGGGCCAACGTCCTGACTTTC,CASSFMGAPSGANVLTF
few,TRBV7-9,TRBJ2-5,TRBD2,TGTGCCAGCAGCTCAGGAGGGACTAGCGGGAGAGGAGAGACCCAGTACTTC,CASSSGGTSGRGETQYF
large,TRBV4-2,TRBJ2-7,NA,TGTGCCAGCACCCCAAATAGAGGATCTTCCTACGAGCAGTACTTC,CASTPNRGSSYEQYF
NA,TRBV20-1,TRBJ2-6,NA,TGCAGTGCGAATGCTGGGGCCAACGTCCTGACTTTC,CSANAGANVLTF
many,TRBV12-3/TRBV12-4,TRBJ1-1,NA,TGTGCCAGCACCCCGGTGGCTGCGGGGACTGAAGCTTTCTTT,CASTPVAAGTEAFF
few,TRBV6-1,TRBJ2-3,TRBD2,TGTGCCAGCAGCCGGACTAGCGGGAGTGCAGATACGCAGTATTTT,CASSRTSGSADTQYF
NA,TRBV10-3,TRBJ2-7,NA,TGTGCCATCACAGGGCCGCACTCCTACGAGCAGTACTTC,CAITGPHSYEQYF
NA,TRBV3-1,TRBJ2-1,NA,TGTGCCAGCAGCCAAGAGAGTCCTTATCAGCAGTTCTTC,CASSQESPYQQFF
NA,TRBV10-3,TRBJ1-3,TRBD1,TGTGCCATTACCGACAGGGCCGGAGGAAACACCATATATTTT,CAITDRAGGNTIYF
many,TRBV4-2,TRBJ2-5,NA,TGTGCCAGCAGCCCAGTCGGGGCGGTTCAAGAGACCCAGTACTTC,CASSPVGAVQETQYF
few,TRBV6-5,TRBJ1-5,NA,TGTGCCAGCAGTTACTCGCGGCAGCAGCCCCAGCATTTT,CASSYSRQQPQHF
few,TRBV3-1,TRBJ1-2,NA,TGTGCCAGCAGCCAAGTAAACGGAGCTAACTATGGCTACACCTTC,CASSQVNGANYGYTF
few,TRBV15,TRBJ2-1,TRBD1,TGTGCCACCAGCAGAGATACGGGACAGGGGACGCATGAGCAGTTCTTC,CATSRDTGQGTHEQFF
few,TRBV7-2,TRBJ2-5,NA,TGTGCCAGCAGCTTAAATTCGGGGGGCTGGGGAGAGACCCAGTACTTC,CASSLNSGGWGETQYF
NA,TRBV5-1,TRBJ2-1,TRBD2,TGCGCCAGCAGCTTTTCGCTCGGTCTAGCGGGGGGGGAGCAGTTCTTC,CASSFSLGLAGGEQFF
NA,TRBV28,TRBJ2-7,NA,TGTGCCAGCAGTCCCCCCAGGGACCACTCCTACGAGCAGTACTTC,CASSPPRDHSYEQYF
many,TRBV7-7,TRBJ2-1,TRBD2,TGTGCTAGCAGCTTAGGAGGAGCGGGAGTCGGTGAGCAGTTCTTC,CASSLGGAGVGEQFF
NA,TRBV14,TRBJ2-1,NA,TGTGCCAGCAGCCAAGATCGGGGGACACGAAGCGAGCAGTTCTTC,CASSQDRGTRSEQFF
few,TRBV6-1,TRBJ1-3,NA,TGTGCCAGCAGAAAGATGTTCCGAACCTCGGGAAACACCATATATTTT,CASRKMFRTSGNTIYF
many,TRBV5-1,TRBJ2-2,NA,TGCGCCAGCAGCTTATCACTCACCGGGGAGCTGTTTTTT,CASSLSLTGELFF
NA,TRBV3-1,TRBJ1-2,NA,TGTGCCAGCAGTTCCTCGATTGGGTCTGGCTACACCTTC,CASSSSIGSGYTF
few,TRBV11-2,TRBJ2-3,TRBD1,TGTGCCAGCAGCTCCGGCGCCCAGGGGGTGTTAGATACGCAGTATTTT,CASSSGAQGVLDTQYF
few,TRBV18,TRBJ2-3,NA,TGTGCCAGCTCACCACTTGGGCGGGAACAAGATACGCAGTATTTT,CASSPLGREQDTQYF
NA,TRBV7-8,TRBJ2-7,NA,TGTGCCAGCAGCCCAAAAAACGGGGAGCAGTACTTC,CASSPKNGEQYF
NA,TRBV20-1,TRBJ2-7,TRBD2,TGCAGTGCCAACCTAGCGGCCCACTCCTACGAGCAGTACTTC,CSANLAAHSYEQYF
few,TRBV28,TRBJ2-5,TRBD2,TGTGCCAGCAGAGGACAGGGGTTGACTAGCGGGGGCCCGGTAGAGACCCAGTACTTC,CASRGQGLTSGGPVETQYF
NA,TRBV19,TRBJ1-6,TRBD1,TGTGCCAGTAGTATGCCCCAGGACAGGACGGTCCACTTT,CASSMPQDRTVHF
many,TRBV28,TRBJ2-7,NA,TGTGCCAGCAGTCCCGCCCGGGACTGGTCTGGGGAGCAGTACTTC,CASSPARDWSGEQYF
few,TRBV18,TRBJ2-1,NA,TGTGCCAGCTCACCTTCCCACCCCTCCTACAATGAGCAGTTCTTC,CASSPSHPSYNEQFF
few,TRBV20-1,TRBJ2-7,TRBD2,TGCAGTGCTAGAGACTTCGCTAGCGGGAGGGTCGGTAGGCAGTACTTC,CSARDFASGRVGRQYF
few,TRBV28,TRBJ2-5,NA,TGTGCCAGCAGCCAGATCCAGGGCCAAGAGACCCAGTACTTC,CASSQIQGQETQYF
few,TRBV7-9,TRBJ2-1,TRBD2,TGTGCCAGCAGCTTATGGGGCGGGGGTGGCAATGAGCAGTTCTTC,CASSLWGGGGNEQFF
NA,TRBV29-1,TRBJ2-1,NA,TGCAGCGTTGAAGGGCGGAGCTCCTACAATGAGCAGTTCTTC,CSVEGRSSYNEQFF
NA,TRBV20-1,TRBJ2-6,TRBD1,TGCAGTGCTGATGACAGGGCTGGGGCCAACGTCCTGACTTTC,CSADDRAGANVLTF
NA,TRBV30,TRBJ1-1,NA,TGTGCCTGGAGTGTAGGGGGGCAAGCTTTCTTT,CAWSVGGQAFF
many,TRBV12-3/TRBV12-4,TRBJ2-1,NA,TGTGCCAGCCGACTTTACAATGAGCAGTTCTTC,CASRLYNEQFF
few,TRBV20-1,TRBJ2-1,TRBD1,TGCAGTGCTAGACCAGGGGGTGACAGGGGCCCCTACAATGAGCAGTTCTTC,CSARPGGDRGPYNEQFF
NA,TRBV5-1,TRBJ2-7,NA,TGCGCCAGCAGCCCGGGAGTTTGGGGGTCCGAGCAGTACTTC,CASSPGVWGSEQYF
NA,TRBV20-1,TRBJ1-5,NA,TGCAGTGGCGCTACAGGGACTCAGCCCCAGCATTTT,CSGATGTQPQHF
NA,TRBV12-3/TRBV12-4,TRBJ2-5,NA,TGTGCCAGCAGTTTCCCAGAACAAGAGACCCAGTACTTC,CASSFPEQETQYF
NA,TRBV3-1,TRBJ2-3,NA,TGTGCCAGCAGCCAAGGGCCAGGAGGCACAGATACGCAGTATTTT,CASSQGPGGTDTQYF
NA,TRBV6-4,TRBJ1-5,TRBD1,TGTGCCAGCGGGACAGTAAATCAGCCCCAGCATTTT,CASGTVNQPQHF
many,TRBV20-1,TRBJ2-7,TRBD1,TGCAGGGGGACAGGGGGGACTTCCTACGAGCAGTACTTC,CRGTGGTSYEQYF
NA,TRBV20-1,TRBJ1-4,TRBD1,TGCAGTGCTAGGACCGGGGGACAGCTTGAAAAACTGTTTTTT,CSARTGGQLEKLFF
NA,TRBV20-1,TRBJ1-1,NA,TGCAGTGCTAGCGTACTTGGGGCCCCGGGGGGCACTGAAGCTTTCTTT,CSASVLGAPGGTEAFF
NA,TRBV7-3,TRBJ2-1,TRBD2,TGTGCCAGCAGCTTAAATACGGGGGGGGCATACAATGAGCAGTTCTTC,CASSLNTGGAYNEQFF
NA,TRBV6-5,TRBJ1-1,NA,TGTGCCAGCAAGCAATGGGACACTGAAGCTTTCTTT,CASKQWDTEAFF
few,TRBV20-1,TRBJ1-6,NA,TGCAGTGCTAGCTTCGCAAGTTATAATTCACCCCTCCACTTT,CSASFASYNSPLHF
NA,TRBV2,TRBJ1-4,NA,TGTGCCAGTAAAATAAGGGATGAAAAACTGTTTTTT,CASKIRDEKLFF